The rows below give T cell receptor beta chains drawn from one sample of a study of CD8 T cells in Susac syndrome. TCRdb fed the immunoSEQ multiplex PCR reads into MiXCR, producing one record per CDR3 protein. The data show some 200,000 distinct CDR3 sequences, roughly 94% seen once. The sequencing sample was made of CD8+ T cells from PBMCs. The receptors originated from a human donor with Susac syndrome. CDR3s include the opening cysteine and the closing phenylalanine or tryptophan. The D gene is left open where the match is weak. The size entry is marked missing in some rows and otherwise reads once, few, many or a size class.

CDR3aa: CASSTVVGAEQYF
CDR3nt: TGTGCCAGCAGCACGGTGGTGGGTGCCGAGCAGTACTTC
j_gene: TRBJ2-7
d_gene: .
v_gene: TRBV2
abundance: .

CDR3aa: CASRESGTLSREQFF
CDR3nt: TGTGCCAGCAGAGAGTCCGGGACCCTGTCTCGGGAGCAGTTCTTC
j_gene: TRBJ2-1
d_gene: .
v_gene: TRBV2
abundance: .

CDR3aa: CSVEGGWDIENTEAFF
CDR3nt: TGCAGCGTTGAAGGAGGATGGGACATCGAGAACACTGAAGCTTTCTTT
j_gene: TRBJ1-1
d_gene: .
v_gene: TRBV29-1
abundance: .

CDR3aa: CASSFGGSQETQYF
CDR3nt: TGTGCCAGCAGCTTTGGCGGGAGTCAAGAGACCCAGTACTTC
j_gene: TRBJ2-5
d_gene: TRBD2
v_gene: TRBV7-3
abundance: .

CDR3aa: CASSFPTRGEADTQYF
CDR3nt: TGTGCCAGTAGTTTCCCCACGAGGGGCGAAGCAGATACGCAGTATTTT
j_gene: TRBJ2-3
d_gene: .
v_gene: TRBV19
abundance: .

CDR3aa: CSAQGGSGGDKETQYF
CDR3nt: TGCAGTGCTCAAGGGGGTAGCGGGGGGGATAAAGAGACCCAGTACTTC
j_gene: TRBJ2-5
d_gene: TRBD2
v_gene: TRBV20-1
abundance: once

CDR3aa: CASSSPGQGPGNEKLFF
CDR3nt: TGTGCCAGCAGCTCACCGGGACAGGGTCCTGGGAATGAAAAACTGTTTTTT
j_gene: TRBJ1-4
d_gene: TRBD1
v_gene: TRBV13
abundance: once

CDR3aa: CSAHPPTESSYEQYF
CDR3nt: TGCAGTGCTCACCCTCCAACGGAGAGCTCCTACGAGCAGTACTTC
j_gene: TRBJ2-7
d_gene: .
v_gene: TRBV20-1
abundance: .

CDR3aa: CASSQIIPGQGNQPQHF
CDR3nt: TGTGCCAGCAGCCAGATTATTCCGGGACAGGGAAATCAGCCCCAGCATTTT
j_gene: TRBJ1-5
d_gene: TRBD1
v_gene: TRBV3-1
abundance: .

CDR3aa: CASSLMTLLTDTQYF
CDR3nt: TGTGCCAGCAGCCTGATGACTCTCCTCACAGATACGCAGTATTTT
j_gene: TRBJ2-3
d_gene: .
v_gene: TRBV28
abundance: .

CDR3aa: CSAWDRVAFGANVLTF
CDR3nt: TGCAGTGCTTGGGACAGGGTAGCGTTTGGGGCCAACGTCCTGACTTTC
j_gene: TRBJ2-6
d_gene: TRBD1
v_gene: TRBV20-1
abundance: .

CDR3aa: CAWSIAEERGLGTQYF
CDR3nt: TGTGCCTGGAGTATAGCGGAAGAGCGGGGTCTTGGGACCCAGTACTTC
j_gene: TRBJ2-5
d_gene: TRBD2
v_gene: TRBV30
abundance: .

CDR3aa: CASSEARRRGNTGELFF
CDR3nt: TGTGCCAGCAGTGAAGCGCGACGGCGGGGAAACACCGGGGAGCTGTTTTTT
j_gene: TRBJ2-2
d_gene: .
v_gene: TRBV2
abundance: .

CDR3aa: CASSPRTGGLEQYF
CDR3nt: TGTGCCAGCAGCCCCCGGACAGGCGGATTGGAGCAGTACTTC
j_gene: TRBJ2-7
d_gene: TRBD1
v_gene: TRBV3-1
abundance: .

CDR3aa: CASSSQGDTYEQYF
CDR3nt: TGTGCCAGCAGCTCCCAGGGTGACACCTACGAGCAGTACTTC
j_gene: TRBJ2-7
d_gene: .
v_gene: TRBV7-9
abundance: .

CDR3aa: CASSDLAIEQYF
CDR3nt: TGTGCCAGCAGTGATCTAGCGATCGAGCAGTACTTC
j_gene: TRBJ2-7
d_gene: .
v_gene: TRBV25-1
abundance: .

CDR3aa: CASSRNPWASSYNEQFF
CDR3nt: TGTGCCAGCAGCCGGAACCCCTGGGCTAGCTCCTACAATGAGCAGTTCTTC
j_gene: TRBJ2-1
d_gene: .
v_gene: TRBV3-1
abundance: .

CDR3aa: CASSVGAGTEAFF
CDR3nt: TGTGCCAGCAGCGTAGGTGCGGGGACTGAAGCTTTCTTT
j_gene: TRBJ1-1
d_gene: .
v_gene: TRBV9
abundance: .

CDR3aa: CASSLKSVYEQYF
CDR3nt: TGTGCCAGCAGCTTAAAGAGTGTCTACGAGCAGTACTTC
j_gene: TRBJ2-7
d_gene: .
v_gene: TRBV13
abundance: .

CDR3aa: CSARQTGGKNIQYF
CDR3nt: TGCAGTGCTAGACAGACAGGGGGGAAAAACATTCAGTACTTC
j_gene: TRBJ2-4
d_gene: TRBD1
v_gene: TRBV20-1
abundance: .

CDR3aa: CASSIGEYEQYF
CDR3nt: TGTGCCAGCAGCATAGGAGAATACGAGCAGTACTTC
j_gene: TRBJ2-7
d_gene: .
v_gene: TRBV6-6
abundance: .

CDR3aa: CASSSPPSLGGGYTF
CDR3nt: TGTGCCAGCAGCTCCCCTCCCAGCCTGGGGGGTGGCTACACCTTC
j_gene: TRBJ1-2
d_gene: .
v_gene: TRBV13
abundance: .

CDR3aa: CASSGTGESSETQYF
CDR3nt: TGTGCCAGCAGCGGGACAGGGGAGTCGTCGGAGACCCAGTACTTC
j_gene: TRBJ2-5
d_gene: TRBD1
v_gene: TRBV9
abundance: .

CDR3aa: CASSVGGGLGNTEAFF
CDR3nt: TGTGCCAGCAGCGTAGGAGGGGGCCTGGGGAACACTGAAGCTTTCTTT
j_gene: TRBJ1-1
d_gene: TRBD1
v_gene: TRBV9
abundance: .

CDR3aa: CASSLFPVENTEAFF
CDR3nt: TGTGCCAGCAGCTTATTCCCGGTGGAGAACACTGAAGCTTTCTTT
j_gene: TRBJ1-1
d_gene: .
v_gene: TRBV7-8
abundance: .

CDR3aa: CASSLIRRGLGDPGANVLTF
CDR3nt: TGTGCCAGCAGCTTAATTAGAAGGGGGCTAGGTGATCCCGGGGCCAACGTCCTGACTTTC
j_gene: TRBJ2-6
d_gene: TRBD1
v_gene: TRBV13
abundance: .

CDR3aa: CSVVWASGNSYEQYF
CDR3nt: TGCAGCGTTGTGTGGGCTAGCGGGAACTCCTACGAGCAGTACTTC
j_gene: TRBJ2-7
d_gene: TRBD2
v_gene: TRBV29-1
abundance: .

CDR3aa: CASSPGGSEPQHF
CDR3nt: TGTGCCAGCAGTCCGGGGGGCTCGGAGCCCCAGCATTTT
j_gene: TRBJ1-5
d_gene: .
v_gene: TRBV28
abundance: .

CDR3aa: CALTRTSGYVNEQFF
CDR3nt: TGTGCCCTGACGAGAACTAGCGGGTACGTTAATGAGCAGTTCTTC
j_gene: TRBJ2-1
d_gene: TRBD2
v_gene: TRBV30
abundance: .

CDR3aa: CSAIEAASYEQYF
CDR3nt: TGCAGTGCCATAGAAGCAGCCTCCTACGAGCAGTACTTC
j_gene: TRBJ2-7
d_gene: .
v_gene: TRBV20-1
abundance: .

CDR3aa: CASTEIGGASTEAFF
CDR3nt: TGCGCCAGCACCGAAATAGGGGGCGCGAGCACTGAAGCTTTCTTT
j_gene: TRBJ1-1
d_gene: TRBD1
v_gene: TRBV4-1
abundance: .

CDR3aa: CASSPREGHEQYF
CDR3nt: TGTGCCAGCAGTCCAAGAGAGGGCCACGAGCAGTACTTC
j_gene: TRBJ2-7
d_gene: .
v_gene: TRBV12-3/TRBV12-4
abundance: once

CDR3aa: CASSFGGGTAKNIQYF
CDR3nt: TGTGCCAGCAGCTTTGGCGGGGGGACAGCCAAAAACATTCAGTACTTC
j_gene: TRBJ2-4
d_gene: TRBD2
v_gene: TRBV7-2
abundance: .

CDR3aa: CATRDRGLQFF
CDR3nt: TGTGCCACCAGGGACAGGGGATTGCAGTTCTTC
j_gene: TRBJ2-1
d_gene: TRBD1
v_gene: TRBV24-1
abundance: .

CDR3aa: CSARGRTSGDEQFF
CDR3nt: TGCAGTGCAAGAGGTAGGACTAGCGGGGATGAGCAGTTCTTC
j_gene: TRBJ2-1
d_gene: TRBD2
v_gene: TRBV20-1
abundance: .

CDR3aa: CASSEATGRYEQYF
CDR3nt: TGTGCCAGCAGTGAAGCCACAGGGAGGTACGAGCAGTACTTC
j_gene: TRBJ2-7
d_gene: .
v_gene: TRBV6-1
abundance: once

CDR3aa: CASRVAGATYEQYF
CDR3nt: TGTGCCAGCAGAGTAGCGGGGGCCACCTACGAGCAGTACTTC
j_gene: TRBJ2-7
d_gene: TRBD2
v_gene: TRBV6-5
abundance: .

CDR3aa: CASSFYRTDTQYF
CDR3nt: TGTGCCAGCAGTTTTTACAGGACAGATACGCAGTATTTT
j_gene: TRBJ2-3
d_gene: .
v_gene: TRBV6-5
abundance: .

CDR3aa: CSARPPRGSGANVLTF
CDR3nt: TGCAGTGCTAGACCTCCACGGGGGTCTGGGGCCAACGTCCTGACTTTC
j_gene: TRBJ2-6
d_gene: .
v_gene: TRBV20-1
abundance: .

CDR3aa: CASSTSGTGGRKTQYF
CDR3nt: TGTGCCAGCAGCACCTCCGGGACAGGGGGCCGAAAGACCCAGTACTTC
j_gene: TRBJ2-5
d_gene: TRBD1
v_gene: TRBV11-2
abundance: .

CDR3aa: CASSHEFQGSQPQHF
CDR3nt: TGCGCCAGCAGCCATGAATTCCAGGGTTCTCAGCCCCAGCATTTT
j_gene: TRBJ1-5
d_gene: .
v_gene: TRBV4-1
abundance: .

CDR3aa: CATSAGANTEAFF
CDR3nt: TGTGCCACCAGCGCGGGGGCAAACACTGAAGCTTTCTTT
j_gene: TRBJ1-1
d_gene: .
v_gene: TRBV15
abundance: once

CDR3aa: CASSPQLPSTDTQYF
CDR3nt: TGTGCCAGCAGCCCTCAGTTGCCTAGCACAGATACGCAGTATTTT
j_gene: TRBJ2-3
d_gene: .
v_gene: TRBV9
abundance: .

CDR3aa: CASSSRQGPNQPQHF
CDR3nt: TGTGCCAGCAGTTCTCGACAGGGACCCAATCAGCCCCAGCATTTT
j_gene: TRBJ1-5
d_gene: TRBD1
v_gene: TRBV6-5
abundance: .